This T cell receptor (beta chain) was documented in a study of metastatic and nonmetastatic thyroid tumors. Study-level background: Repertoire data that came from the blood and tumor or nodule tissue of malignant and benign thyroid patients were compared.

Source study methods: The study's classifier, a distant-metastasis tool for papillary thyroid cancer, was built using CDR3 differences across clinicopathological groups. TCRdb ran MiXCR on the PCR reads. Here the V and J calls rest on TCRdb's processing, not on the authors' analysis. The profile shows some 20,000 clones, around 16% of them singletons. Trimming took 2 bases from V and 0 from J, leaving 7 bases between them. This CDR3 spans 14 amino acids. Study-wide findings and caveats: TCR beta diversity was reportedly significantly higher in malignant thyroid tumors than benign nodules, in blood and tumor.

This clone showed up many times. The antigen remains undetermined. Thyroid surgery had not been preceded by any treatment in any patient. The clonotype originates from a female donor with papillary thyroid cancer or a benign thyroid nodule (not recorded which). Some clones in this sample may be carry-over from other donors' samples. V gene TRBV12-3 or TRBV12-4 combines with J gene TRBJ1-1; D gene ambiguous. Sequenced material: blood. The CDR3 DNA reads TGTGCCAGCAGTTTAACGGGAGTGAACACTGAAGCTTTCTTT. Its protein product is CASSLTGVNTEAFF.